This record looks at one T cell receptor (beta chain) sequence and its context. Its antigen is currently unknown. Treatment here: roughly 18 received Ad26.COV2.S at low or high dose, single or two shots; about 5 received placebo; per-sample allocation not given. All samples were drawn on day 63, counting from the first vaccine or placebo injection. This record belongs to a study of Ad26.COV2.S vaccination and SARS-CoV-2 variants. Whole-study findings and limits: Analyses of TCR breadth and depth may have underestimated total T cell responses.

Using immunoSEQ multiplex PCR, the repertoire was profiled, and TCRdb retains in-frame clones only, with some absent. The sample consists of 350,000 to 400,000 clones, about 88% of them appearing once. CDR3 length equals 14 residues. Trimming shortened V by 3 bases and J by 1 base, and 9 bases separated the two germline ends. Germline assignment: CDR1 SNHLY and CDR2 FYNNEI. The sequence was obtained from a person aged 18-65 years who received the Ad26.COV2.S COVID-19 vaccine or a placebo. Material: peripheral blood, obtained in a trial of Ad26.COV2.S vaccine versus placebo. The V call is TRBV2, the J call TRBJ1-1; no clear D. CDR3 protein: CASSEDFQNTEAFF. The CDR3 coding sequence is TGTGCCAGCAGTGAGGACTTCCAGAACACTGAAGCTTTCTTT.